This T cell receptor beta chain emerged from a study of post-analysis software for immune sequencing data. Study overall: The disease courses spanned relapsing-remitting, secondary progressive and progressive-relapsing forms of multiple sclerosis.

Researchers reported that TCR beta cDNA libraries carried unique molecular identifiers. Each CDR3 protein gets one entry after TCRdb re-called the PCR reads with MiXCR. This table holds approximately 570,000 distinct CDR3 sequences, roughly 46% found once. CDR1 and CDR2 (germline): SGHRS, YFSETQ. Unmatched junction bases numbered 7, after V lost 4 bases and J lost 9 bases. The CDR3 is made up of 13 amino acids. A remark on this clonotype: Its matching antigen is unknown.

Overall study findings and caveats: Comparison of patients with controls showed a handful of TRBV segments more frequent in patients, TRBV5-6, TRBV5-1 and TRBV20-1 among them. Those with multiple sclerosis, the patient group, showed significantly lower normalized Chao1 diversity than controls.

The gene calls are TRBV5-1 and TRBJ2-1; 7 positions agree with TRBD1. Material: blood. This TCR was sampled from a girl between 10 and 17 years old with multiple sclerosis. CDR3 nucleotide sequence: TGCGCCAGCAGCGCCACAGGGGCGGGTGAGCAGTTCTTC. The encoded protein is CASSATGAGEQFF.